One and the same sample provided the 21 T cell receptor beta chains below, sequenced in a study of blood T cell repertoires in COVID-19. Measured with immunoSEQ multiplex PCR; TCRdb has only the in-frame clones, and not every one. The repertoire holds more than 200,000 clones, with 70% to 90% as singletons. Source material: peripheral blood. The receptor set was obtained from a woman between 40 and 50 years old who had recovered from COVID-19.

This rearrangement joins TRBV7-3 to TRBJ2-1, with 7 bases lining up with TRBD2. Germline values: CDR1 SGHTA, CDR2 FQGTGA. The V and J ends lost 4 bases and 1 base, in that order; junction bases with no gene match: 4. The CDR3 length is 15 residues. The CDR3, as DNA: TGTGCCAGCAGCTCGGCTAGCGGATCCTACAATGAGCAGTTCTTC. Its protein is CASSSASGSYNEQFF.

The rearrangement links TRBV4-3 to TRBJ1-6; D possibly corresponds to TRBD1 (6 bases). The length of the CDR3 is 15 residues. The germline V and J ends were trimmed by 4 bases and 9 bases, with 16 bases remaining between them. Per the germline V gene, CDR1 is LGHNA and CDR2 is YSLEER. The CDR3 protein is CASSPRTAGGSPLHF. CDR3 bases: TGCGCCAGCAGCCCCCGGACAGCCGGCGGTTCACCCCTCCACTTT.

This clone has just one count. The rearrangement links TRBV11-3 to TRBJ1-5; D remains ambiguous. V lost 1 base and J 1 base, leaving 5 bases between the germline ends. Germline CDR1 SGHNT, CDR2 YENEEA. The CDR3 length is 14 residues. The CDR3: CASSLGPSNQPQHF. CDR3 DNA sequence: TGTGCCAGCAGCTTAGGGCCCAGCAATCAGCCCCAGCATTTT.

V and J are TRBV30 and TRBJ1-1; D is possibly TRBD1 (6 bases). Trimming cost V 3 bases and J 1 base, with 12 bases left between them. The CDR3 extends over 14 amino acids. Germline V lookup: CDR1 GTSNPN, CDR2 SVGIG (reference sequence). The CDR3 sequence is CAWRFSDRNTEAFF. Written as DNA, the CDR3 is TGTGCCTGGAGGTTTTCGGACAGGAACACTGAAGCTTTCTTT.

The chain recombines TRBV19 with TRBJ1-5; D possibly corresponds to TRBD1 (5 bases). Trimming cost V 4 bases and J 2 bases, with 18 bases left between them. Germline V gene lookup returns CDR1 LNHDA and CDR2 SQIVND (reference sequence). The CDR3 covers 17 residues. CDR3 nucleotide sequence: TGTGCCAGTAGTAGGGGGGGGGAATGGTCGGGCAATCAGCCCCAGCATTTT. Amino acids: CASSRGGEWSGNQPQHF.

This chain uses TRBV19 with TRBJ2-7, with 13 bases that match TRBD2. The germline gives CDR1 LNHDA, CDR2 SQIVND (reference sequence). The CDR3 loop spans 16 amino acids. J lost 6 bases, V lost 3 bases, and 8 bases had no gene match. The CDR3 sequence: CASSMGLAGNLGEQYF. The CDR3 DNA reads TGTGCCAGTAGTATGGGACTAGCGGGGAACCTAGGCGAGCAGTACTTC. Filled out from reference TRBV19 and TRBJ2-7, the complete variable domain reads DGGITQSPKYLFRKEGQNVTLSCEQNLNHDAMYWYRQDPGQGLRLIYYSQIVNDFQKGDIAEGYSVSREKKESFPLTVTSAQKNPTAFYLCASSMGLAGNLGEQYFGPGTRLTVT.

The V call is TRBV7-2, the J call TRBJ2-7; a weak D match, TRBD2 (6 bases). The CDR3 covers 15 residues. Trimming cost V 2 bases and J 2 bases, with 13 bases left between them. Germline CDR1 and CDR2: SGHTA and FQGNSA. This CDR3 is CASSLMASATYEQYF. CDR3 nucleotides: TGTGCCAGCAGCTTAATGGCTAGCGCGACCTACGAGCAGTACTTC.

The count of this clone is one. The V and J genes are TRBV19 and TRBJ2-5; D might be TRBD2 (5 bases). From germline, CDR1 is LNHDA and CDR2 SQIVND (reference sequence). Trimming cost V 6 bases and J 5 bases, with 10 bases left between them. The CDR3 consists of 12 residues. The CDR3 protein is CASSEGRETQYF. The CDR3 DNA reads as TGTGCCAGTAGCGAGGGTAGGGAGACCCAGTACTTC. Full variable domain (outside the CDR3, taken from reference TRBV19 and TRBJ2-5): DGGITQSPKYLFRKEGQNVTLSCEQNLNHDAMYWYRQDPGQGLRLIYYSQIVNDFQKGDIAEGYSVSREKKESFPLTVTSAQKNPTAFYLCASSEGRETQYFGPGTRLLVL.

The rearrangement uses TRBV7-9 and TRBJ2-7, with 7 bases lining up with TRBD1. Trimming removed 3 bases from V and 2 bases from J; junction bases left unmatched: 4. Germline assignment: CDR1 SEHNR and CDR2 FQNEAQ (reference sequence). This CDR3 region has 14 residues. CDR3 sequence: CASSFWQGAYEQYF. DNA for the CDR3: TGTGCCAGCAGCTTTTGGCAGGGGGCCTACGAGCAGTACTTC.

The V call is TRBV4-3, the J call TRBJ2-3; D is uncertain. The germline CDR1 and CDR2 sequences are LGHNA and YSLEER. The CDR3 covers 16 residues. V shed 3 bases and J shed 3 bases, with 16 bases lying between them. The DNA for the CDR3 is TGCGCCAGCAGCCAGACGACGACAACCCATACAGATACGCAGTATTTT. This encodes CASSQTTTTHTDTQYF.

CDR3 sequence (DNA): TGTGCCAGCAGCCCGTATCGGGGGGCGAACACTGAAGCTTTCTTT. This codes for CASSPYRGANTEAFF. This chain joins TRBV3-1 (or the pseudogene TRBV3-2) and TRBJ1-1, with a weak D call TRBD1 (6 bases). V lost 4 bases and J lost 1, with 13 bases in between. From germline, CDR1 is LGHDT and CDR2 YNNKEL (reference sequence). The CDR3 consists of 15 residues.

This chain joins TRBV5-1 and TRBJ1-3, with D uncertain. The germline V gene encodes CDR1 SGHRS and CDR2 YFSETQ. V was pared by 4 bases and J by 0 bases, with 14 bases between. The CDR3 totals 16 residues. CDR3 sequence (DNA): TGCGCCAGCAGCCTGGCGGGGTTCAGCTCTGGAAACACCATATATTTT. It encodes CASSLAGFSSGNTIYF.

The chain joins TRBV9 to TRBJ2-2; no firm D call. The germline gives CDR1 SGDLS, CDR2 YYNGEE. The CDR3 consists of 18 residues. The V end lost 4 bases, the J end lost 1 base, and 20 bases lay between the germline ends. CDR3 nucleotides: TGTGCCAGCAGCATCGACTCGTACGCTCAAGGGAACACCGGGGAGCTGTTTTTT. It specifies CASSIDSYAQGNTGELFF.

This chain links TRBV30 with TRBJ2-3, with a possible D match to TRBD1 (6 bases). Trimming cost V 5 bases and J 2 bases, with 17 bases left between them. This CDR3 contains 15 residues. Looked up from germline, CDR1 is GTSNPN and CDR2 is SVGIG (reference sequence). CDR3 region: CAWGQKGGYTDTQYF. In nucleotides, the CDR3 is TGTGCCTGGGGGCAGAAAGGGGGATACACAGATACGCAGTATTTT.

A word on this clone: Germline is not matched at one junction end, which may reflect a read error. The CDR3 coding sequence is TGTGCCAGCAGCCTAGGCCGAGGGTGGACCGGGGAGCTGTTTTTT. Its protein is CASSLGRGWTGELFF. V and J are TRBV13 and TRBJ2-2; D is perhaps TRBD2 (5 bases). This CDR3 is 15 amino acids long. The germline CDR1 and CDR2 sequences are PRHDT and FYEKMQ (reference sequence).

This clone was observed a handful of times. The chain uses TRBV7-2 and TRBJ1-1; 7 bases align to TRBD1. V shed 5 bases and J 0 bases; nucleotides not matched to a gene: 6. Germline CDR1 SGHTA, CDR2 FQGNSA. There are 15 residues in the CDR3. CDR3 in DNA: TGTGCCAGCAGCGCCAGGACAGGACTGAACACTGAAGCTTTCTTT. It is translated as CASSARTGLNTEAFF.

The rearrangement links TRBV10-3 to TRBJ1-1; D possibly corresponds to TRBD1 (6 bases). This CDR3 region has 13 residues. Germline assignment: CDR1 ENHRY and CDR2 SYGVKD. Trimming took off 6 bases at V and 3 bases at J, with 11 bases between the two ends. The DNA for the CDR3 is TGTGCCATCAGGGATACAGGGTACACTGAAGCTTTCTTT. Protein: CAIRDTGYTEAFF.

This clone is a singleton in its sample. The chain uses TRBV14 and TRBJ2-3; TRBD2 matches at 7 bases. The CDR3 is made up of 17 amino acids. Germline-derived CDR1 and CDR2 are SGHDN and FVKESK. The J segment lost 6 bases and the V segment lost 1 base, leaving 13 bases of the junction unmatched. The CDR3, as DNA: TGTGCCAGCAGCCAAGGTTGGGGCGGGAGAGTTTTGGATACGCAGTATTTT. This codes for CASSQGWGGRVLDTQYF.

This clone was observed once. The rearrangement links TRBV13 to TRBJ2-5; 7 bases are a match to TRBD2. Trimming took 5 bases from V and 1 from J; bases not matched to a gene: 7. Germline CDR1 PRHDT, CDR2 FYEKMQ (reference sequence). The length of the CDR3 is 15 residues. The CDR3 nucleotides read TGTGCCAGCAGCCCCCAAGCGGGGATCCAAGAGACCCAGTACTTC. Translation: CASSPQAGIQETQYF.

The gene calls are TRBV28 and TRBJ1-2, with TRBD1 matching over 9 bases. CDR3 length equals 13 residues. With 7 bases clipped from V and 5 bases from J, the junction kept 5 bases outside the gene matches. Germline V gives CDR1 MDHEN, CDR2 SYDVKM. The CDR3: CASKTGGLYGYTF. The CDR3 region has the DNA TGTGCCAGCAAAACAGGGGGCTTATATGGCTACACCTTC.

As DNA, the CDR3 is TGCGCCAGCAGACGGGGACAGGGGGCTTGGGAGCAGTACTTC. This translates into CASRRGQGAWEQYF. V and J are TRBV5-1 and TRBJ2-7, with 12 nucleotides matching TRBD1. V lost 5 bases, J lost 7 bases, and 7 bases stayed unmatched. This CDR3 is built from 14 residues. Germline V gene data show CDR1 as SGHRS and CDR2 as YFSETQ. The variable domain in full, completed from reference TRBV5-1 and TRBJ2-7, reads KAGVTQTPRYLIKTRGQQVTLSCSPISGHRSVSWYQQTPGQGLQFLFEYFSETQRNKGNFPGRFSGRQFSNSRSEMNVSTLELGDSALYLCASRRGQGAWEQYFGPGTRLTVT.